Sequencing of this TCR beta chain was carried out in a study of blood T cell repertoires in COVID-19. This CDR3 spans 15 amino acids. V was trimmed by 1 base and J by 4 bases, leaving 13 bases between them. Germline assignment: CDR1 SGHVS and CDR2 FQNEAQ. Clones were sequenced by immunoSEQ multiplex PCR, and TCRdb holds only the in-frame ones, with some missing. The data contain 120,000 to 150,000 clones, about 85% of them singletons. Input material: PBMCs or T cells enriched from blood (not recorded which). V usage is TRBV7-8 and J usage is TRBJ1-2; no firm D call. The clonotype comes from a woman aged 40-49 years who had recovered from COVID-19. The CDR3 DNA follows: TGTGCCAGCAGCTTAGATCAGGCGGGGTTCTATGGCTACACCTTC. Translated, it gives CASSLDQAGFYGYTF.